The 20 T cell receptor beta chains below were found in one sample sequenced in a study of response to subunit inactivated influenza vaccine. MiXCR, run by TCRdb on the RT-PCR reads, gives a single entry per CDR3 protein. This sample has about 530,000 distinct CDR3 sequences, with about 10% found just once. The sequencing here drew on PBMCs from blood, taken on the day of vaccination. Receptor source: a man aged 50 to 59 who received an inactivated influenza vaccine.

In its sample, this clonotype was seen a few times. The CDR3 here is CASSLAVGLTETQYF. DNA of the CDR3: TGTGCCAGCAGCTTAGCGGTCGGACTTACAGAGACCCAGTACTTC. This chain links TRBV7-9 with TRBJ2-5; a weak D match, TRBD2 (5 bases). This CDR3 has 15 residues. The V end lost 0 bases, the J end lost 4 bases, and 12 bases lay between the germline ends. CDR1 is SEHNR, CDR2 FQNEAQ, per germline (reference sequence).

This clonotype was counted a few times. The chain carries TRBV12-3 or TRBV12-4 and TRBJ2-2; perhaps TRBD1 as D (6 bases). Trimming pared 6 bases from V and 1 base from J, leaving 9 bases between. This CDR3 spans 14 amino acids. The CDR3 here is CASREQGNTGELFF. CDR3 sequence (DNA): TGTGCCAGCAGAGAACAGGGGAACACCGGGGAGCTGTTTTTT.

V gene TRBV24-1 combines with J gene TRBJ2-1; weak D call: TRBD1 (6 bases). Germline-derived CDR1 and CDR2 are KGHDR and SFDVKD. The CDR3 spans 13 residues. V lost 4 bases to trimming and J lost 10 bases, with 13 bases between them. The CDR3 DNA follows: TGTGCCACCAGTGAAAACAGGGTTGGGGAGCAGTTCTTC. Encoded protein: CATSENRVGEQFF.

Here the CDR3 reads CASTPGLDTQYF. CDR3 nucleotide sequence: TGTGCCAGCACCCCCGGTCTGGACACGCAGTATTTT. This sequence joins TRBV28 and TRBJ2-3; D is unresolved. The CDR3 extends over 12 amino acids. From germline, CDR1 is MDHEN and CDR2 SYDVKM. Trimming shortened V by 7 bases and J by 9 bases, and 14 bases separated the two germline ends.

Many counts were recorded for this clonotype. J is TRBJ1-1 and V is TRBV30, with unresolved D. This CDR3 region has 13 residues. With 0 bases removed from V and 1 base from J, the gap between germline ends came to 6 bases. Per the germline V gene, CDR1 is GTSNPN and CDR2 is SVGIG (reference sequence). In nucleotides, the CDR3 is TGTGCCTGGAGTGTAGAGGAGAACACTGAAGCTTTCTTT. This translates into CAWSVEENTEAFF.

This sequence joins TRBV6-1 and TRBJ2-2; D is perhaps TRBD1 (6 bases). The germline CDR1 and CDR2 sequences are MNHNS and SASEGT. The V and J ends lost 2 bases and 6 bases respectively, with 19 bases between them. CDR3 length: 17 residues. The chain's CDR3 is CASSELGRGLLAGELFF. CDR3 DNA: TGTGCCAGCAGTGAACTGGGCAGGGGCTTACTCGCCGGGGAGCTGTTTTTT.

This clonotype was seen only a few times. The genes are TRBV5-1 and TRBJ1-4, with TRBD1 as a possible D gene (5 bases). This CDR3 comprises 13 residues. Trimming shortened V by 4 bases and J by 8 bases, and 12 bases separated the two germline ends. Germline CDR1 is SGHRS and CDR2 is YFSETQ. As DNA, the CDR3 is TGCGCCAGCAGCGAGCAGGGCGTCGAAAAACTGTTTTTT. Amino acid sequence: CASSEQGVEKLFF.

The chain has TRBV6-1 and TRBJ1-3, with unresolved D. Germline loops: CDR1 MNHNS, CDR2 SASEGT. This CDR3 is 13 amino acids long. Trimming took off 6 bases at V and 3 bases at J, with 9 bases between the two ends. The CDR3 sequence is CASSQPFGNTIYF. The CDR3 DNA follows: TGTGCCAGCAGCCAGCCATTTGGAAACACCATATATTTT.

J is TRBJ2-1 and V is TRBV7-9; 10 bases agree with TRBD2. The germline CDR1 and CDR2 sequences are SEHNR and FQNEAQ (reference sequence). V dropped 0 bases and J dropped 14; count of bases not matched to a gene: 10. This CDR3 has 15 residues. The DNA for the CDR3 is TGTGCCAGCAGCTTAGCCGAGCGGGGGGGTGCTCAGGAGTTCTTC. As protein: CASSLAERGGAQEFF. The whole variable domain, filled in from reference TRBV7-9 and TRBJ2-1, reads DTGVSQNPRHKITKRGQNVTFRCDPISEHNRLYWYRQTLGQGPEFLTYFQNEAQLEKSRLLSDRFSAERPKGSFSTLEIQRTEQGDSAMYLCASSLAERGGAQEFFGPGTRLTVL.

The gene calls are TRBV7-8 and TRBJ2-1; 9 nucleotides match TRBD2. This CDR3 is 15 amino acids long. From germline, CDR1 is SGHVS and CDR2 FQNEAQ. V lost 5 bases and J lost 9; bases outside the gene matches: 11. CDR3 in DNA: TGTGCCAGCAGCCCCGCCCGACTAGCGGCGGTTGAGCAGTTCTTC. Translation: CASSPARLAAVEQFF.

This clonotype was seen ten or more times. The junction does not match germline at one end; this may be a read error. CDR3 in DNA: TGTGCCAGCAGTCAAGGAAGGGAGCAGTACTTC. It is translated as CASSQGREQYF. The J gene is TRBJ2-7, the V gene TRBV3-1, with D unresolved. The germline V gene has CDR1 LGHDT and CDR2 YNNKEL (reference sequence). The CDR3 length is 11 residues.

This clonotype was counted many times. The chain employs TRBV19 and TRBJ2-1, with D perhaps matching TRBD1 (5 bases). CDR1 is LNHDA and CDR2 is SQIVND in the germline V gene (reference sequence). The CDR3 is 12 amino acids. V lost 6 bases to trimming and J lost 7 bases, with 10 bases between them. The CDR3 DNA is TGTGCCAGTAGCATAAGGGGTAATGAGCAGTTCTTC. Translated: CASSIRGNEQFF.

This clonotype came up many times. The rearrangement joins TRBV4-1 to TRBJ1-2, with 7 bases that match TRBD1. The CDR3 is 16 amino acids. Unmatched junction bases numbered 10, after V lost 2 bases and J lost 4 bases. Germline V gene lookup returns CDR1 MGHRA and CDR2 YSYEKL. CDR3 residues: CASSQTGAGSLYGYTF. CDR3 coding DNA: TGCGCCAGCAGCCAAACAGGGGCAGGAAGCCTCTATGGCTACACCTTC.

A few counts support this clonotype. The chain carries TRBV5-6 and TRBJ2-3; a possible D gene is TRBD2 (5 bases). The ends were cut back, 0 bases at V and 1 base at J, with 12 bases in the middle. Germline V gene lookup returns CDR1 SGHDT and CDR2 YYEEEE. The CDR3 length is 16 residues. For the CDR3, the DNA is TGTGCCAGCAGCTTGGTGGTTTTGGAGGGCACAGATACGCAGTATTTT. As protein: CASSLVVLEGTDTQYF.

The chain couples TRBV28 to TRBJ2-1, with 7 bases fitting TRBD1. J lost 1 base, V lost 3 bases, and 9 bases had no gene match. The CDR3 runs 17 residues. Germline V gives CDR1 MDHEN, CDR2 SYDVKM. CDR3 coding DNA: TGTGCCAGCAGTTTGTCCGACAGGGTCGGATCCTACAATGAGCAGTTCTTC. Residues: CASSLSDRVGSYNEQFF.

The chain joins TRBV7-9 to TRBJ2-1, with 7 bases lining up with TRBD1. The ends lost 3 bases at V and 5 bases at J; junction bases unmatched: 7. The length of the CDR3 is 15 residues. CDR1 is SEHNR, CDR2 FQNEAQ, per germline (reference sequence). The CDR3 DNA is TGTGCCAGCAGCTTGGGGGACAGTTTACACAATGAGCAGTTCTTC. Amino acids: CASSLGDSLHNEQFF.

This clonotype occurred many times. The chain joins TRBV6-2 or TRBV6-3 to TRBJ2-7; D is undetermined. CDR3 length: 13 amino acids. The germline V gene encodes CDR1 MNHEY and CDR2 SVGEGT. Trimming left V 5 bases short and J 5 bases short, with 13 bases between. This CDR3 is CASSATLYNEQYF. The CDR3 DNA reads as TGTGCCAGCAGTGCGACCTTATACAACGAGCAGTACTTC.

This clonotype was detected only a few times. CDR3 loop: CASSLNMRGPPDTQYF. The CDR3 DNA reads as TGCGCCAGCAGCTTGAATATGAGGGGACCCCCAGATACGCAGTATTTT. V is TRBV5-1 and J is TRBJ2-3; D possibly matches TRBD1 or TRBD2 (5 bases each). The CDR3 totals 16 residues. The germline V and J ends were trimmed by 1 base and 4 bases, with 16 bases remaining between them. Germline lookup yields CDR1 SGHRS and CDR2 YFSETQ.

This clonotype was picked up a small number of times. The rearrangement uses TRBV6-2 or TRBV6-3 and TRBJ1-5, with a weak D call TRBD1 (5 bases). The germline gives CDR1 MNHEY, CDR2 SVGEGT. The CDR3 runs to 15 residues. Trimming took off 8 bases at V and 4 bases at J, with 18 bases between the two ends. CDR3 DNA sequence: TGTGCCAGCGAGACCCGGGGCTCCCCTAATCAGCCCCAGCATTTT. As protein: CASETRGSPNQPQHF.

This clonotype was seen many times. The chain recombines TRBV29-1 with TRBJ2-5; 11 nucleotides agree with TRBD1. Looked up from germline, CDR1 is SQVTM and CDR2 is ANQGSEA. The CDR3 runs 14 residues. The V gene end was trimmed by 7 bases and the J gene end by 3 bases; junction bases not matched to a gene: 7. This CDR3 is CSAPGTGGEETQYF. CDR3 DNA sequence: TGCAGCGCCCCCGGGACAGGGGGGGAAGAGACCCAGTACTTC.